One and the same sample provided the 6 T cell receptor beta chains below, sequenced in a study of identical twins. TCRdb redid the calling of the 5' RACE reads with MiXCR, one entry per CDR3 protein. The sample shows about 520,000 distinct CDR3 sequences, 20% to 25% of them seen only once. The sample was also linked to a second study, of T cells expressing NK-cell markers.

Sequencing was performed on CD4+ T cells sorted from blood. The receptors shown here come from a woman aged 18-30 years in good health.

This clonotype came up a few times. V is TRBV3-1 and J is TRBJ1-6; D unresolved. Trimming removed 3 bases at V and 10 bases at J, with 13 bases between. Looked up from germline, CDR1 is LGHDT and CDR2 is YNNKEL (reference sequence). The CDR3 spans 14 residues. The CDR3 DNA follows: TGTGCCAGCAGCCAGTCGGGAGGGAGGTCACCCCTCCACTTT. Translating it yields CASSQSGGRSPLHF.

This clonotype was counted at least ten times. The gene calls are TRBV20-1 and TRBJ1-1; 8 bases map to TRBD1. The CDR3 loop spans 13 amino acids. Germline V gives CDR1 DFQATT, CDR2 SNEGSKA (reference sequence). The CDR3 loop is CRSDRGPNTEAFF. The CDR3, as DNA: TGCAGGTCTGACAGGGGACCGAACACTGAAGCTTTCTTT.

This rearrangement joins TRBV12-3 or TRBV12-4 to TRBJ1-6; perhaps TRBD1 as D (6 bases). Trimming took off 4 bases at V and 6 bases at J, with 13 bases between the two ends. The CDR3 length is 15 residues. The CDR3 protein is CASSSQGLGNSPLHF. CDR3 bases: TGTGCCAGCAGTTCCCAGGGGCTCGGTAATTCACCCCTCCACTTT.

This chain joins TRBV20-1 and TRBJ2-7; 8 bases agree with TRBD2. The CDR3 spans 15 residues. The trim removed 6 bases at V and 6 bases at J, leaving 16 bases unmatched. Germline assignment: CDR1 DFQATT and CDR2 SNEGSKA (reference sequence). DNA of the CDR3: TGCAGTGCCAATAGGATGAGCGGGAGTAATCGCGAGCAGTACTTC. Protein product: CSANRMSGSNREQYF.

This clonotype occurred a few times. The chain joins TRBV5-1 to TRBJ2-1, with 8 bases identical to TRBD2. The CDR3 has 15 amino acids. Germline-derived CDR1 and CDR2 are SGHRS and YFSETQ. V dropped 3 bases and J dropped 7; count of bases not matched to a gene: 9. Here the CDR3 DNA reads TGCGCCAGCAGCTACTCCGGGACTAGGGGTAATGAGCAGTTCTTC. As protein: CASSYSGTRGNEQFF.

This clonotype was seen at least ten times. The V call is TRBV20-1, the J call TRBJ2-1, with a weak D call TRBD2 (5 bases). The CDR3 is 14 residues long. Per the germline V gene, CDR1 is DFQATT and CDR2 is SNEGSKA (reference sequence). V was pared by 0 bases and J by 0 bases, with 6 bases between. The CDR3 region is CSARDGSSYNEQFF. In nucleotides, the CDR3 is TGCAGTGCTAGAGATGGGAGCTCCTACAATGAGCAGTTCTTC.